This T cell receptor (beta chain) was captured in a study of blood T cell repertoires in COVID-19. At the level of the study: Spain, Italy and the United States supplied samples that represented acute and convalescent COVID-19. From T cells, B-cell-depleted T cells, or PBMCs came the material, which was cDNA or gDNA.

Authors' processing steps: How many nucleated cells were present was estimated from reference gene primer amplification. Some clones are missing from TCRdb's copy, which holds only in-frame ones; the method was immunoSEQ multiplex PCR. V and J calls and clone size are those listed in that table; D and trimming were worked out from the DNA. Among 400,000 or so clones listed, approximately 89% were seen once. Trimming shortened V by 3 bases and J by 4 bases, and 11 bases separated the two germline ends. CDR1 SQVTM and CDR2 ANQGSEA come from the germline V gene. The CDR3 is made up of 13 amino acids. The chain joins TRBV29-1 to TRBJ2-3; a weak D match, TRBD1 (5 bases). This sequence was found in a woman in her 40s with COVID-19, enrolled during active disease. The sequenced material came from peripheral blood. CDR3 amino acids: CSVDTGRPDTQYF. The CDR3 DNA is TGCAGCGTTGATACAGGCCGCCCAGATACGCAGTATTTT.